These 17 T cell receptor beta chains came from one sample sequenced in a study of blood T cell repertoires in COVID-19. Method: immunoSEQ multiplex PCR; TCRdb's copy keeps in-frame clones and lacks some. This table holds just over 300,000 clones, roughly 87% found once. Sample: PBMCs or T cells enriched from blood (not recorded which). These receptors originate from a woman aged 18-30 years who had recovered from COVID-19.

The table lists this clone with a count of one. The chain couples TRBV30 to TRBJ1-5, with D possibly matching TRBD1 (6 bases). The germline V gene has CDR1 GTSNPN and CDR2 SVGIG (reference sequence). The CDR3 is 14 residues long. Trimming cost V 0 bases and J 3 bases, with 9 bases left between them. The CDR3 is CAWSVGQPNQPQHF. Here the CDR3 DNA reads TGTGCCTGGAGTGTCGGACAGCCCAATCAGCCCCAGCATTTT.

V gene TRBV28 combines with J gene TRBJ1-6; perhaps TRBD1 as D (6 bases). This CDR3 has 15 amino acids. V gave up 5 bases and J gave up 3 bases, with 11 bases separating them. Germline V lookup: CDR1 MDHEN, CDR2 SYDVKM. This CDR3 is CASSGGQVYNSPLHF. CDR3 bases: TGTGCCAGCAGTGGGGGCCAGGTCTATAATTCACCCCTCCACTTT.

This CDR3 is CASSRNTNTEAFF. The CDR3 DNA reads as TGTGCCAGCAGCCGAAACACGAACACTGAAGCTTTCTTT. The chain carries TRBV7-3 and TRBJ1-1; no firm D call. V was trimmed by 5 bases and J by 1 base, leaving 8 bases between them. CDR1 and CDR2 (germline): SGHTA, FQGTGA. The CDR3 loop spans 13 amino acids.

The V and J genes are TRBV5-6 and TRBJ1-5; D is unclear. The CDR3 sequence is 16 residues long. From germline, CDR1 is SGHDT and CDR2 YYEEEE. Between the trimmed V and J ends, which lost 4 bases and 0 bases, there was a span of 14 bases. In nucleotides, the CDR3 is TGTGCCAGCAGCCACCGGACTTATCATAGCAATCAGCCCCAGCATTTT. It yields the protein CASSHRTYHSNQPQHF.

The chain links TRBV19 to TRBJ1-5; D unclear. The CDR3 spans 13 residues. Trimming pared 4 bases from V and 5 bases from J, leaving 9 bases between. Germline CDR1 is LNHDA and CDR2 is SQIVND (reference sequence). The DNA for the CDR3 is TGTGCCAGTAGTACCTCAGTGGATCAGCCCCAGCATTTT. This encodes CASSTSVDQPQHF.

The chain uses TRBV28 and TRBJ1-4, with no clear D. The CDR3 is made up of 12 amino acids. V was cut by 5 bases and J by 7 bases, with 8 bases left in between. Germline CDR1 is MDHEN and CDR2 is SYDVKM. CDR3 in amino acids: CASSRVGEKLFF. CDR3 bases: TGTGCCAGCAGTCGGGTGGGTGAAAAACTGTTTTTT.

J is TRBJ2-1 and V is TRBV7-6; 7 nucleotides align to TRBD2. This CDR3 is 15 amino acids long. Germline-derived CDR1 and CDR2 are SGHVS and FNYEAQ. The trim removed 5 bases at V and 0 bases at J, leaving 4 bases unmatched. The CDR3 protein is CASSPASGSYNEQFF. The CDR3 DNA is TGTGCCAGCAGCCCCGCTAGCGGCTCCTACAATGAGCAGTTCTTC. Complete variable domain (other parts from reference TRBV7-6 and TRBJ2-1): GAGVSQSPRYKVTKRGQDVALRCDPISGHVSLYWYRQALGQGPEFLTYFNYEAQQDKSGLPNDRFSAERPEGSISTLTIQRTEQRDSAMYRCASSPASGSYNEQFFGPGTRLTVL.

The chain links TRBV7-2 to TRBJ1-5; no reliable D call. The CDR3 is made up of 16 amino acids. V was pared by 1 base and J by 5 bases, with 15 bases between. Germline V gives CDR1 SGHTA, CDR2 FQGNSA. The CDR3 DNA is TGTGCCAGCAGCTTAGAGTCTCGGGAAGATTATCAGCCCCAGCATTTT. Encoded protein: CASSLESREDYQPQHF.

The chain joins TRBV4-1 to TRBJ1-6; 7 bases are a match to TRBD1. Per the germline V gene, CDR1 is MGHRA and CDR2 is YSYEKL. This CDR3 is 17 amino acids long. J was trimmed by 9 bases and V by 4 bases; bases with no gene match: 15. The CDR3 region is CASSRLGAGTVSSPLHF. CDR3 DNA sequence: TGCGCCAGCAGCCGACTGGGCGCGGGGACAGTGTCTTCACCCCTCCACTTT.

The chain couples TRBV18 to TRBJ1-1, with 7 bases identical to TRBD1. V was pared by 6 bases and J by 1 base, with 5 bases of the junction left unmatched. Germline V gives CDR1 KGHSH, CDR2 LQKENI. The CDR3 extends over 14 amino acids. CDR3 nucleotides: TGTGCCAGCTCCACGACAGGGAGGAACACTGAAGCTTTCTTT. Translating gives CASSTTGRNTEAFF. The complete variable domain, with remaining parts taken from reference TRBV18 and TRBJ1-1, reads NAGVMQNPRHLVRRRGQEARLRCSPMKGHSHVYWYRQLPEEGLKFMVYLQKENIIDESGMPKERFSAEFPKEGPSILRIQQVVRGDSAAYFCASSTTGRNTEAFFGQGTRLTVV.

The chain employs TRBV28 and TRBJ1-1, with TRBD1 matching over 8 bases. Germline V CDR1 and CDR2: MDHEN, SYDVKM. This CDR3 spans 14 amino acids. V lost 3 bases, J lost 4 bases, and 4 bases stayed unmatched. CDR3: CASSLVGQGTEAFF. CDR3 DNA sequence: TGTGCCAGCAGTTTGGTTGGACAGGGCACTGAAGCTTTCTTT.

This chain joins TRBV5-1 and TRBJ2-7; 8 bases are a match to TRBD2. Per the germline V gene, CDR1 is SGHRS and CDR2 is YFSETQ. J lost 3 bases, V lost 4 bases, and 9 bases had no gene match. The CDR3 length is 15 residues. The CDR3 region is CASSATGTRHYEQYF. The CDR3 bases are TGCGCCAGCAGCGCGACCGGGACTAGGCACTACGAGCAGTACTTC. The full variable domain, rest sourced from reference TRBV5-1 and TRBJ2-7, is KAGVTQTPRYLIKTRGQQVTLSCSPISGHRSVSWYQQTPGQGLQFLFEYFSETQRNKGNFPGRFSGRQFSNSRSEMNVSTLELGDSALYLCASSATGTRHYEQYFGPGTRLTVT.

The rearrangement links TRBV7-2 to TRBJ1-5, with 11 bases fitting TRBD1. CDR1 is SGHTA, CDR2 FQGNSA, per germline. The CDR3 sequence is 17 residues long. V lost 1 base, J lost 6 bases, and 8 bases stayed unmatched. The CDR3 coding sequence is TGTGCCAGCAGCTTAGTTTTTAGGACAGGGGGCGTTCAGCCCCAGCATTTT. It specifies CASSLVFRTGGVQPQHF. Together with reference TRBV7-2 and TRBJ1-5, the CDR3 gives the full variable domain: GAGVSQSPSNKVTEKGKDVELRCDPISGHTALYWYRQSLGQGLEFLIYFQGNSAPDKSGLPSDRFSAERTGGSVSTLTIQRTQQEDSAVYLCASSLVFRTGGVQPQHFGDGTRLSIL.

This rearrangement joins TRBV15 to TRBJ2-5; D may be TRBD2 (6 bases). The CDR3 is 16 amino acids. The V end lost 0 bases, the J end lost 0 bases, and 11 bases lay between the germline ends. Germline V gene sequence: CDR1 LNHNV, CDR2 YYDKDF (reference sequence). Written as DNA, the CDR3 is TGTGCCACCAGCAGAGAACGGGGGAGTAACCAAGAGACCCAGTACTTC. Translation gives CATSRERGSNQETQYF.

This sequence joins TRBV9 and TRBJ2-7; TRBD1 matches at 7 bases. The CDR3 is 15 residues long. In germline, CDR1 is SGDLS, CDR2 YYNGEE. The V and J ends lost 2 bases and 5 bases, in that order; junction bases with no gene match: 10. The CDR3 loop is CASSVNPTRGNEQYF. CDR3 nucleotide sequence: TGTGCCAGCAGCGTTAACCCAACCAGGGGGAACGAGCAGTACTTC. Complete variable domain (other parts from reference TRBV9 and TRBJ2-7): DSGVTQTPKHLITATGQRVTLRCSPRSGDLSVYWYQQSLDQGLQFLIQYYNGEERAKGNILERFSAQQFPDLHSELNLSSLELGDSALYFCASSVNPTRGNEQYFGPGTRLTVT.

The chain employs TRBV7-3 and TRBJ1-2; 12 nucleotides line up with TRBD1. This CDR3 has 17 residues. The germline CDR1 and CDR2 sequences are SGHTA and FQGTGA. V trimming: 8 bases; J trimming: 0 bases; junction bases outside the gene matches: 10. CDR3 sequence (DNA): TGTGCCAGCCCGAGGATGGGACAGGGGGCTACTAACTATGGCTACACCTTC. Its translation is CASPRMGQGATNYGYTF.

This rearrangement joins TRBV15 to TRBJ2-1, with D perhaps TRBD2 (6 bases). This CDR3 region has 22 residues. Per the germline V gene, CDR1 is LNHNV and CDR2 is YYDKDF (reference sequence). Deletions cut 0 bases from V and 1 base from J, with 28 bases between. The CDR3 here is CATSRDKTLLGATGRSYNEQFF. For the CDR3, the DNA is TGTGCCACCAGCAGAGACAAGACGCTATTAGGGGCTACCGGGAGATCCTACAATGAGCAGTTCTTC.